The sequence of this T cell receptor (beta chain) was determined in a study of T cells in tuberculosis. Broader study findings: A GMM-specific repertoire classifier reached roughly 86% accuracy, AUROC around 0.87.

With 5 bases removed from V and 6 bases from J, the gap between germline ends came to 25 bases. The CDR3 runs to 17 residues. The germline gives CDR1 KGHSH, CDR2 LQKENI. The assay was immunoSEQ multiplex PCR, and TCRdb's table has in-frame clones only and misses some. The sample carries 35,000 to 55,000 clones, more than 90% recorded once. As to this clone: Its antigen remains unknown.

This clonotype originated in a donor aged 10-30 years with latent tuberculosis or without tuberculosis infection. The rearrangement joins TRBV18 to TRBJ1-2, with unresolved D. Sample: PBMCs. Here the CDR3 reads CASSSPSLYEGADGYTF. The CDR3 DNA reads TGTGCCAGCTCATCTCCGTCCCTTTACGAGGGTGCGGATGGCTACACCTTC.